This entry lists 14 T cell receptor beta chains sequenced from one sample in a study of blood T cells in healthy people across ages. Together with a sample-barcoded 5' primer, a J-beta primer mix was included in a second PCR lasting about 6 to 11 cycles. Via MiXCR, TCRdb re-called the 5' RACE reads, giving one row per CDR3 protein. The sample holds 1.2 million to 1.5 million distinct CDR3 sequences, around two fifths seen once. The specimen was blood. These receptors came from a young woman in good health.

V usage is TRBV5-1 and J usage is TRBJ1-1, with D uncertain. The V gene lost 2 bases and the J gene lost 4 bases, with 12 bases spanning the gap. This CDR3 has 14 residues. Germline CDR1 reads SGHRS; CDR2 reads YFSETQ. CDR3 residues: CASSLEGWGTEAFF. The DNA for the CDR3 is TGCGCCAGCAGCTTAGAGGGATGGGGCACTGAAGCTTTCTTT.

There are a few counts of this clonotype. The rearrangement uses TRBV12-5 and TRBJ1-1; the D is unclear. This CDR3 comprises 15 residues. Germline V gene sequence: CDR1 LGHNT, CDR2 FRNRAP. Trimming removed 0 bases at V and 1 base at J, with 9 bases between. The DNA for the CDR3 is TGTGCTAGTGGTTTGGTCGTGGGCCCGAACACTGAAGCTTTCTTT. Its translation is CASGLVVGPNTEAFF.

CDR3 nucleotides: TGTGCCTGGACCGATATGGAGTCTAATGAAAAACTGTTTTTT. Translating gives CAWTDMESNEKLFF. The chain carries TRBV30 and TRBJ1-4, with D unresolved. The V gene lost 4 bases and the J gene lost 3 bases, with 12 bases spanning the gap. The CDR3 length is 14 residues. Germline V gene lookup returns CDR1 GTSNPN and CDR2 SVGIG (reference sequence).

The chain joins TRBV4-1 to TRBJ2-4, with 10 bases that match TRBD2. The CDR3 covers 16 residues. The germline V gene has CDR1 MGHRA and CDR2 YSYEKL. V lost 0 bases and J lost 13; bases outside the gene matches: 12. The CDR3 region has the DNA TGCGCCAGCAGCCAAGAAACTCTAGCGGGAGTTAATGAGCAGTACTTC. Its protein product is CASSQETLAGVNEQYF.

The chain recombines TRBV20-1 with TRBJ1-1; D possibly corresponds to TRBD1 (5 bases). V lost 5 bases and J 1 base, leaving 8 bases between the germline ends. This CDR3 spans 12 amino acids. The germline CDR1 and CDR2 sequences are DFQATT and SNEGSKA (reference sequence). CDR3 protein: CSAPGPNTEAFF. Here the CDR3 DNA reads TGCAGTGCTCCGGGACCGAACACTGAAGCTTTCTTT.

A few counts support this clonotype. This rearrangement joins TRBV6-1 to TRBJ1-1; D might be TRBD1 (5 bases). Trimming took off 6 bases at V and 5 bases at J, with 13 bases between the two ends. Germline loops: CDR1 MNHNS, CDR2 SASEGT. The CDR3 loop spans 13 amino acids. The CDR3 reads CASRRREETEAFF. DNA for the CDR3: TGTGCCAGCAGGCGCAGGGAGGAAACTGAAGCTTTCTTT.

Comments on this clonotype: A much larger clonotype is one base distant, so this may be a read error. This chain joins TRBV4-1 and TRBJ1-5; 7 bases agree with TRBD1. CDR1 is MGHRA and CDR2 is YSYEKL in the germline V gene. This CDR3 comprises 15 residues. The CDR3 region has the DNA TGCTCCAGCAGCCAAAGGGAGGGGGCAGGGGAGCCCCAGCATTTT. Translation gives CSSSQREGAGEPQHF.

The chain has TRBV7-2 and TRBJ2-1, with TRBD2 matching 8 bases. After removal of 5 bases from V and 8 bases from J, the junction contained 11 bases not matched to a gene. Looked up from germline, CDR1 is SGHTA and CDR2 is FQGNSA. This CDR3 is built from 15 residues. The CDR3 bases are TGTGCCAGCAGCCCCCGGGGGGGGGCTCTCGATGAGCAGTTCTTC. It specifies CASSPRGGALDEQFF.

J is TRBJ1-1 and V is TRBV4-1; TRBD1 aligns across 7 bases. V lost 1 base to trimming and J lost 4 bases; unmatched junction nucleotides: 3. CDR1 is MGHRA, CDR2 YSYEKL, per germline. This CDR3 is 14 amino acids long. CDR3 residues: CASSQGPGGTEAFF. CDR3 nucleotide sequence: TGCGCCAGCAGCCAAGGGCCAGGGGGCACTGAAGCTTTCTTT.

There are many counts of this clonotype. The chain is built from TRBV5-1 and TRBJ1-2; 8 positions match TRBD1. The CDR3 runs 16 residues. J lost 3 bases, V lost 0 bases, and 7 bases had no gene match. In germline, CDR1 is SGHRS, CDR2 YFSETQ. In nucleotides, the CDR3 is TGCGCCAGCAGCTTGGGACAGCTGGGACAGGACTATGGCTACACCTTC. It encodes CASSLGQLGQDYGYTF.

This clonotype was recorded only once. The chain has TRBV21-1 and TRBJ2-7; the table calls TRBD2, which could not be checked here. TRBV21-1 is deemed a pseudogene. CDR3 size: 18 residues. This CDR3 reads CASSNEKEAHRSSYEQYF. The CDR3 DNA sequence: TGTGCCAGCAGCAATGAGAAGGAGGCACACAGGAGCTCCTACGAGCAGTACTTC.

The rearrangement joins TRBV15 to TRBJ2-3; the match to TRBD1 covers 9 bases. Germline trimming cut 7 bases from V and 4 bases from J; bases unmatched to any gene: 6. The CDR3 has 14 residues. The germline gives CDR1 LNHNV, CDR2 YYDKDF (reference sequence). CDR3 coding DNA: TGTGCCACCAACGACAGGGGGGGAGCAGATACGCAGTATTTT. Translating it yields CATNDRGGADTQYF. The complete variable domain, with remaining parts taken from reference TRBV15 and TRBJ2-3, reads DAMVIQNPRYQVTQFGKPVTLSCSQTLNHNVMYWYQQKSSQAPKLLFHYYDKDFNNEADTPDNFQSRRPNTSFCFLDIRSPGLGDTAMYLCATNDRGGADTQYFGPGTRLTVL.

The gene calls are TRBV7-6 and TRBJ2-1; 11 bases are a match to TRBD2. The end of the DNA fits TRBJ2-7 better, so the J call may be wrong. This CDR3 is built from 18 residues. Germline V CDR1 and CDR2: SGHVS, FNYEAQ. The CDR3 nucleotides are TGTGCCAGCAGCTTAGTTCCTAGCGGGAGGACTACCTACAATGAGCAGTACTTC. As protein: CASSLVPSGRTTYNEQYF.

This clonotype has more than one count but fewer than ten. The J gene is TRBJ2-7, the V gene TRBV10-3; TRBD1 aligns across 9 bases. CDR1 is ENHRY, CDR2 SYGVKD, per germline. The CDR3 length is 14 residues. The V gene end was trimmed by 6 bases and the J gene end by 6 bases; junction bases not matched to a gene: 9. CDR3 in DNA: TGTGCCATCAGCGGGACAGGGAAAGTGCCCGAGCAGTACTTC. This encodes CAISGTGKVPEQYF.